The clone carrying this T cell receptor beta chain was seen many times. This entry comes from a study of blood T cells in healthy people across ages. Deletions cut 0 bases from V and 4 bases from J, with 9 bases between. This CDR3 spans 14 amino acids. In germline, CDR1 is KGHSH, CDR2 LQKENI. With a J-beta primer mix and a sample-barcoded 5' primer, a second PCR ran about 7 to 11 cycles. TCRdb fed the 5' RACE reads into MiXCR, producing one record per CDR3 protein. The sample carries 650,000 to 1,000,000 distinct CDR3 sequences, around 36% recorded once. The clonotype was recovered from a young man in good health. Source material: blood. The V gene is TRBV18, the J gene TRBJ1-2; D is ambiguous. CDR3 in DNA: TGTGCCAGCTCACCACCGGCTCCTAGCTATGGCTACACCTTC. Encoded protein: CASSPPAPSYGYTF.